The 25 T cell receptor beta chains reported below all come from one sample, sequenced in a study of shared clonotypes between healthy human individuals. Sequencing used immunoSEQ multiplex PCR; TCRdb keeps in-frame clones, though not all of them. This table has approximately 500,000 clones, 60% to 80% appearing once. Sequencing used PBMCs. These receptors came from a woman in her 40s in good health. Some clones in this sample may be carry-over from other donors' samples.

The V call is TRBV11-2, the J call TRBJ1-3; possibly TRBD1 for D (6 bases). Germline V gene lookup returns CDR1 SGHAT and CDR2 FQNNGV. Trimming removed 5 bases from V and 7 bases from J, with 15 bases in between. This CDR3 has 14 residues. This CDR3 is CASSLTGPGNTIYF. In DNA, the CDR3 is TGTGCCAGCAGCCTGACAGGCCCGGGGAACACCATATATTTT. The full variable domain, its missing parts supplied by reference TRBV11-2 and TRBJ1-3, is EAGVAQSPRYKIIEKRQSVAFWCNPISGHATLYWYQQILGQGPKLLIQFQNNGVVDDSQLPKDRFSAERLKGVDSTLKIQPAKLEDSAVYLCASSLTGPGNTIYFGEGSWLTVV.

This clone was observed a handful of times. The chain employs TRBV27 and TRBJ2-1, with 10 nucleotides matching TRBD2. CDR3 length equals 14 residues. Germline CDR1 and CDR2: MNHEY and SMNVEV (reference sequence). Trimming cost V 6 bases and J 7 bases; bases outside gene matches: 6. In nucleotides, the CDR3 is TGTGCCAGCAGCTCCGGGACTAGCGTGAATGAGCAGTTCTTC. This gives the protein CASSSGTSVNEQFF.

Relative to its sample, this clone is medium-sized (0.01 to 0.1%). The J gene is TRBJ1-5, the V gene TRBV27; D is perhaps TRBD1 (6 bases). This CDR3 has 16 residues. V dropped 5 bases and J dropped 3 bases, with 17 bases sitting between them. CDR1 is MNHEY, CDR2 SMNVEV, per germline (reference sequence). CDR3 nucleotides: TGTGCCAGCAGTGCTTTTAGCACAGGGTTCAATCAGCCCCAGCATTTT. Its translation is CASSAFSTGFNQPQHF.

The J gene is TRBJ1-1, the V gene TRBV19, with unresolved D. The CDR3 sequence is 14 residues long. Trimming took 0 bases from V and 0 from J, leaving 5 bases between them. CDR1 and CDR2 from the germline V gene are LNHDA and SQIVND (reference sequence). CDR3 region: CASSIELMNTEAFF. The CDR3 DNA reads as TGTGCCAGTAGTATAGAACTCATGAACACTGAAGCTTTCTTT.

This sequence joins TRBV28 and TRBJ2-7; TRBD1 aligns across 9 bases. With V trimmed by 4 bases and J by 2 bases, 6 bases remained unmatched. Germline CDR1 reads MDHEN; CDR2 reads SYDVKM. The CDR3 runs to 15 residues. The CDR3 DNA reads TGTGCCAGCAGTTCCCCCGGGACAGGGACCTACGAGCAGTACTTC. This translates into CASSSPGTGTYEQYF.

In this sample, this clone turned up a few times. CDR3 sequence (DNA): TGTGCCAGCAGCCCGTTGGGCGGGAGTGAGACCCAGTACTTC. It translates to CASSPLGGSETQYF. This sequence joins TRBV7-2 and TRBJ2-5; 7 positions match TRBD2. Germline V gene data show CDR1 as SGHTA and CDR2 as FQGNSA. There are 14 residues in the CDR3. V lost 5 bases to trimming and J lost 5 bases; unmatched junction nucleotides: 8.

This chain connects TRBV6-6 to TRBJ2-1; a possible D gene is TRBD2 (6 bases). Trimming removed 5 bases from V and 8 bases from J, with 19 bases in between. The CDR3 runs 15 residues. CDR1 and CDR2 (germline): MNHNY, SVGAGI (reference sequence). In DNA, the CDR3 is TGTGCCAGCAGTGACGGACTCCCGGGAGTCGATGAGCAGTTCTTC. Translating gives CASSDGLPGVDEQFF.

This clone appeared a few times. The chain combines TRBV7-9 with TRBJ1-3; D perhaps matches TRBD1 (6 bases). CDR1 and CDR2 (germline): SEHNR, FQNEAQ (reference sequence). The V end was cut by 8 bases, the J end by 3 bases, with 11 bases between. The CDR3 sequence is 13 residues long. The DNA for the CDR3 is TGTGCCAGCTACGGGACATTTGGAAACACCATATATTTT. Its translation is CASYGTFGNTIYF.

V and J are TRBV28 and TRBJ1-2; 11 bases match TRBD1. In germline, CDR1 is MDHEN, CDR2 SYDVKM. J gave up 4 bases and V 4 bases, and 11 bases lay outside the gene matches. This CDR3 comprises 17 residues. The DNA of the CDR3 is TGTGCCAGCAGTTCTCCGGGACAGGGGGGATTGGGCTATGGCTACACCTTC. Translating it yields CASSSPGQGGLGYGYTF.

Turning to this clone: Different DNA sequences within this sample yield the same CDR3. The chain carries TRBV6-5 and TRBJ2-7; D is perhaps TRBD1 (6 bases). The CDR3 covers 14 residues. Trimming left V 3 bases short and J 6 bases short, with 15 bases between. Germline-derived CDR1 and CDR2 are MNHEY and SVGAGI. The chain's CDR3 is CASSYLGATGEQYF. CDR3 DNA sequence: TGTGCCAGCAGTTATTTGGGGGCAACGGGCGAGCAGTACTTC.

This clone was seen a single time. The genes are TRBV27 and TRBJ2-4; D might be TRBD2 (6 bases). CDR3 length equals 19 residues. V was clipped by 6 bases and J by 6 bases, with 30 bases between them. Germline V gene lookup returns CDR1 MNHEY and CDR2 SMNVEV (reference sequence). The CDR3 is CASSITPQWGTPPLNIQYF. The CDR3 DNA reads as TGTGCCAGCAGCATCACCCCACAATGGGGGACTCCTCCGTTAAACATTCAGTACTTC.

On this clone itself: A single base is all that separates this from a far larger clone, so a read error is likely. The CDR3 coding sequence is TGTGCCAGCAGCCTCGACGAGAATGAGCAGTTCTTC. This translates into CASSLDENEQFF. The chain combines TRBV7-9 with TRBJ2-1; D is unclear. The CDR3 contains 12 residues. Looked up from germline, CDR1 is SEHNR and CDR2 is FQNEAQ (reference sequence). Deletions cut 5 bases from V and 7 bases from J, with 9 bases between.

This clone occurred a few times. The V and J genes are TRBV29-1 and TRBJ2-1; tentatively, D is TRBD1 or TRBD2 (6 bases each). Between the trimmed V and J ends, which lost 3 bases and 7 bases, there was a span of 25 bases. Germline CDR1 reads SQVTM; CDR2 reads ANQGSEA. The CDR3 extends over 17 amino acids. The CDR3 here is CSVDGLAGGGLSNEQFF. In nucleotides, the CDR3 is TGCAGCGTTGACGGCCTGGCAGGAGGGGGGCTGAGTAATGAGCAGTTCTTC.

This sequence joins TRBV11-2 and TRBJ2-2; 9 bases fit TRBD2. Germline assignment: CDR1 SGHAT and CDR2 FQNNGV. J gave up 3 bases and V 2 bases, and 13 bases lay outside the gene matches. This CDR3 has 19 amino acids. The CDR3 DNA follows: TGTGCCAGCAGCTTACGTGGGGGCGTGGCGGGAGGGTACACCGGGGAGCTGTTTTTT. Protein sequence: CASSLRGGVAGGYTGELFF.

In this sample, this clone turned up a few times. A far larger clone is only one base removed, so a read error is likely. Other DNA sequences in this specimen translate into the identical CDR3. The chain employs TRBV30 and TRBJ2-3; 7 bases match TRBD2. The CDR3 covers 12 residues. The germline V gene has CDR1 GTSNPN and CDR2 SVGIG (reference sequence). The CDR3 here is CAWSIGLVGSSF. The CDR3 DNA reads as TGTGCCTGGAGTATAGGACTAGTAGGTTCCTCTTTT.

The genes are TRBV2 and TRBJ1-1; 7 bases match TRBD1. Per germline, CDR1 SNHLY and CDR2 FYNNEI. The CDR3 is made up of 14 amino acids. The ends lost 4 bases at V and 2 bases at J; junction bases unmatched: 4. The CDR3 nucleotides are TGTGCCAGCAGTGTGGACAGGCTAAACACTGAAGCTTTCTTT. It is translated as CASSVDRLNTEAFF.

The chain carries TRBV5-1 and TRBJ2-1; TRBD1 matches 12 bases. CDR3 size: 15 residues. In germline, CDR1 is SGHRS, CDR2 YFSETQ. J gave up 9 bases and V 5 bases, and 9 bases lay outside the gene matches. CDR3 in amino acids: CASRPAGTGGAEQFF. CDR3 sequence (DNA): TGCGCCAGCAGACCAGCCGGGACAGGGGGCGCTGAGCAGTTCTTC.

This clone appeared a few times. The V gene is TRBV19, the J gene TRBJ1-1; D perhaps matches TRBD1 (5 bases). CDR3 size: 11 residues. CDR1 and CDR2 (germline): LNHDA, SQIVND (reference sequence). The ends were cut back, 6 bases at V and 7 bases at J, with 9 bases in the middle. CDR3 protein: CASRAQGEAFF. The CDR3 nucleotides are TGTGCCAGTAGGGCGCAGGGTGAAGCTTTCTTT. Filled out from reference TRBV19 and TRBJ1-1, the complete variable domain reads DGGITQSPKYLFRKEGQNVTLSCEQNLNHDAMYWYRQDPGQGLRLIYYSQIVNDFQKGDIAEGYSVSREKKESFPLTVTSAQKNPTAFYLCASRAQGEAFFGQGTRLTVV.

Points on this clone: A much larger clone sits a single nucleotide away, making a read error possible. The chain joins TRBV11-1 to TRBJ2-5; D remains ambiguous. The germline V gene encodes CDR1 SGHAT and CDR2 FQDESV (reference sequence). The CDR3 is 11 residues long. V was pared by 2 bases and J by 3 bases, with 1 base between. CDR3 DNA: TGTGCCAGCAGCTTAAAAGAGACCCAGTACTTC. Amino acids: CASSLKETQYF.

In this sample, this clone turned up once. Other DNA sequences within the sample encode an identical CDR3. The CDR3 sequence is CASSPGQGDYSPLHF. The CDR3 bases are TGTGCCAGCAGCCCGGGACAGGGAGATTATTCACCCCTCCACTTT. The rearrangement joins TRBV7-9 to TRBJ1-6, with 9 bases matching TRBD1. The trim removed 5 bases at V and 8 bases at J, leaving 7 bases unmatched. Germline lookup yields CDR1 SEHNR and CDR2 FQNEAQ (reference sequence). This CDR3 comprises 15 residues.

The rearrangement uses TRBV6-6 and TRBJ1-1; D uncertain. Per germline, CDR1 MNHNY and CDR2 SVGAGI (reference sequence). With 1 base removed from V and 1 base from J, the gap between germline ends came to 4 bases. The CDR3 covers 13 residues. CDR3 in amino acids: CASSYYENTEAFF. The CDR3 DNA reads as TGTGCCAGCAGTTACTACGAGAACACTGAAGCTTTCTTT.

The CDR3 nucleotides are TGTGCCAGCAGCTTAGCTGGGGCCGGGACAGCCTACGAGCAGTACTTC. Amino acids: CASSLAGAGTAYEQYF. This chain joins TRBV7-2 and TRBJ2-7; 7 nucleotides align to TRBD1. After removal of 0 bases from V and 2 bases from J, the junction contained 7 bases not matched to a gene. The CDR3 runs 16 residues. CDR1 SGHTA and CDR2 FQGNSA come from the germline V gene.

The V and J genes are TRBV29-1 and TRBJ2-2; 9 bases map to TRBD2. Germline CDR1 is SQVTM and CDR2 is ANQGSEA. Germline trimming cut 4 bases from V and 8 bases from J; bases unmatched to any gene: 5. The CDR3 runs to 13 residues. CDR3 sequence reads: CSVVGLAGGELFF. The CDR3 nucleotides read TGCAGCGTTGTCGGTCTAGCGGGAGGGGAGCTGTTTTTT.

This chain uses TRBV28 with TRBJ1-6, with a weak D call TRBD1 (5 bases). V lost 3 bases and J lost 9, with 9 bases in between. Germline lookup yields CDR1 MDHEN and CDR2 SYDVKM. The CDR3 length is 13 residues. For the CDR3, the DNA is TGTGCCAGCAGTTTGGGCAGGGCTTCACCCCTCCACTTT. Translated, it gives CASSLGRASPLHF.

V usage is TRBV19 and J usage is TRBJ2-1, with a tentative D call TRBD2 (6 bases). The V and J ends lost 5 bases and 1 base respectively, with 9 bases between them. This CDR3 spans 14 amino acids. Per the germline V gene, CDR1 is LNHDA and CDR2 is SQIVND (reference sequence). CDR3 nucleotides: TGTGCCAGTAGTGGCGGGGTTTCCTACAATGAGCAGTTCTTC. Its protein is CASSGGVSYNEQFF.